The rows below give T cell receptor beta chains drawn from one sample of a study of naive and memory T cell subsets. Each CDR3 protein gets one entry after TCRdb re-called the 5' RACE reads with MiXCR. The repertoire holds about 32,000 distinct CDR3 sequences, with around 15% as singletons. These receptor sequences come from a female donor in good health. The CDR3 runs from the conserved cysteine through the conserved F or W. D genes are given only for firm matches. Size values are once, few and many counts, or a class for expanded clones, and some rows have none.

CDR3: CASSITRSTGELFF; DNA: TGTGCCAGTAGTATTACTAGATCCACCGGGGAGCTGTTTTTT; J: TRBJ2-2; D: .; V: TRBV19; size: .; length: 14
CDR3: CASRGSGTANYGYTF; DNA: TGTGCCAGCCGGGGCTCCGGGACGGCTAACTATGGCTACACCTTC; J: TRBJ1-2; D: .; V: TRBV6-1; size: few; length: 15
CDR3: CASSPTGNNYGYTF; DNA: TGTGCCAGCAGCCCGACAGGGAATAACTATGGCTACACCTTC; J: TRBJ1-2; D: TRBD1; V: TRBV12-3/TRBV12-4; size: few; length: 14
CDR3: CASSLAPRGPANEQFF; DNA: TGTGCCAGCAGCTTAGCGCCGCGGGGGCCGGCCAATGAGCAGTTCTTC; J: TRBJ2-1; D: .; V: TRBV7-2; size: .; length: 16
CDR3: CASSDSPVAYEQYF; DNA: TGTGCCAGCAGTGACAGCCCTGTAGCCTACGAGCAGTACTTC; J: TRBJ2-7; D: .; V: TRBV25-1; size: .; length: 14
CDR3: CASSLGVTGTGANVLTF; DNA: TGTGCCAGCAGCTTAGGGGTGACAGGGACCGGGGCCAACGTCCTGACTTTC; J: TRBJ2-6; D: TRBD1; V: TRBV7-8; size: many; length: 17
CDR3: CSVEYPGQPTNYGYTF; DNA: TGCAGCGTTGAGTATCCGGGACAACCGACTAACTATGGCTACACCTTC; J: TRBJ1-2; D: .; V: TRBV29-1; size: many; length: 16
CDR3: CASSLRDRAYEQYF; DNA: TGTGCCAGCAGTTTACGGGACAGGGCCTACGAGCAGTACTTC; J: TRBJ2-7; D: TRBD1; V: TRBV5-5; size: .; length: 14
CDR3: CARTLSANEQYF; DNA: TGCGCCAGGACCCTATCCGCGAACGAGCAGTACTTC; J: TRBJ2-7; D: .; V: TRBV10-1; size: medium-sized; length: 12
CDR3: CASSYGQQLNEKLFF; DNA: TGTGCCAGCAGTTACGGGCAGCAACTTAATGAAAAACTGTTTTTT; J: TRBJ1-4; D: .; V: TRBV6-2/TRBV6-3; size: many; length: 15
CDR3: CASSLEGLASADTQYF; DNA: TGTGCCAGCAGCTTAGAGGGACTAGCGAGCGCAGATACGCAGTATTTT; J: TRBJ2-3; D: TRBD2; V: TRBV11-2; size: many; length: 16
CDR3: CSARDRDPSSYNSPLHF; DNA: TGCAGTGCTAGAGACAGGGACCCGAGCTCCTATAATTCACCCCTCCACTTT; J: TRBJ1-6; D: .; V: TRBV20-1; size: many; length: 17
CDR3: CASSLEWNPQETQYF; DNA: TGCGCCAGCAGCTTGGAATGGAACCCACAAGAGACCCAGTACTTC; J: TRBJ2-5; D: .; V: TRBV5-1; size: .; length: 15
CDR3: CSARVDGDGLLNTQYF; DNA: TGCAGTGCTAGAGTCGATGGGGACGGCCTATTGAATACGCAGTATTTT; J: TRBJ2-3; D: .; V: TRBV20-1; size: many; length: 16
CDR3: CASSPGADTQYF; DNA: TGCGCCAGCAGCCCGGGGGCAGATACGCAGTATTTT; J: TRBJ2-3; D: .; V: TRBV5-1; size: medium-sized; length: 12